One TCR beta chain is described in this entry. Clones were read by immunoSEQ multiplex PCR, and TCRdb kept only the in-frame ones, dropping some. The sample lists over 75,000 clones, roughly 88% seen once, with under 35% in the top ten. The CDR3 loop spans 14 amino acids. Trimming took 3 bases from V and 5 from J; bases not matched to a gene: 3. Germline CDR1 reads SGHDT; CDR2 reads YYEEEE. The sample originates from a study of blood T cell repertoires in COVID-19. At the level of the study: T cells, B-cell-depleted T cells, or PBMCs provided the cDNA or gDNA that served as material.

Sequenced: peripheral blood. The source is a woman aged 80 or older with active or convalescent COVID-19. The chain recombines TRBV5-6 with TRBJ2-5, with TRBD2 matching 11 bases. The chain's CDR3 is CASSSGLAEETQYF. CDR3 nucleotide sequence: TGTGCCAGCAGCTCGGGACTAGCGGAGGAGACCCAGTACTTC.